The TCR beta chain described here comes from a study of CD8 T cells in Susac syndrome. Blood CD8+ and CD4+ T cells underwent high-throughput TCR beta sequencing. The CD8+ and CD4+ T cells were negatively isolated, with the TEMRA cells enriched by FACS. An input of roughly 0.5 to 1 ug of RNA was subjected to reverse transcription using random hexamers. TCR beta CDR3 was amplified by immunoSEQ multiplex PCR. This amplification extended across 54 Vbeta and 13 Jbeta segments. MiXCR, run by TCRdb on the immunoSEQ multiplex PCR reads, gives a single entry per CDR3 protein. The sample lists 150,000 to 200,000 distinct CDR3 sequences, roughly nine tenths occurring once. This clonotype was seen only once. V shed 6 bases, J shed 0 bases, and the junction held 4 bases outside the gene matches. The CDR3 is made up of 14 amino acids. The germline CDR1 and CDR2 sequences are SNHLY and FYNNEI.

Specimen: CD4+ T cells from PBMCs. The V gene is TRBV2, the J gene TRBJ2-7; TRBD2 matches 8 bases. The source of this sequence is a human donor in good health. DNA of the CDR3: TGTGCCAGCAGGAGACTAGCGAACTCCTACGAGCAGTACTTC. Translation: CASRRLANSYEQYF.